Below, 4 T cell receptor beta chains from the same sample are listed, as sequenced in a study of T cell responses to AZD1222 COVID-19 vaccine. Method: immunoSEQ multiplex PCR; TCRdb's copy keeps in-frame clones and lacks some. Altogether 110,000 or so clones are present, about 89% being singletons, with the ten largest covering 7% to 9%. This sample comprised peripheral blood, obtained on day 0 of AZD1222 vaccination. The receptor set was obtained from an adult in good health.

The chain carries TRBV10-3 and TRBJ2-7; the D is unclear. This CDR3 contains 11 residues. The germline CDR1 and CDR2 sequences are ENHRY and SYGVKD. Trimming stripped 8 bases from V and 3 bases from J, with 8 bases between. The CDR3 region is CAIGPSYEQYF. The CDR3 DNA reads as TGTGCCATCGGACCTAGCTACGAGCAGTACTTC.

The CDR3 bases are TGTGCCAGCAGTGTGTTCGAGAAAAACATTCAGTACTTC. Translating it yields CASSVFEKNIQYF. The genes are TRBV2 and TRBJ2-4, with D unresolved. The ends were cut back, 4 bases at V and 4 bases at J, with 8 bases in the middle. In germline, CDR1 is SNHLY, CDR2 FYNNEI. The CDR3 length is 13 residues.

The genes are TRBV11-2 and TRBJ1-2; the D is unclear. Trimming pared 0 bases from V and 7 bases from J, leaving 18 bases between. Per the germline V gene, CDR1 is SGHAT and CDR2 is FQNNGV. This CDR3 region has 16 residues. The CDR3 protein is CASSLDQKGRAGGYTF. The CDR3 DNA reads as TGTGCCAGCAGCTTAGATCAGAAAGGGAGGGCTGGTGGCTACACCTTC.

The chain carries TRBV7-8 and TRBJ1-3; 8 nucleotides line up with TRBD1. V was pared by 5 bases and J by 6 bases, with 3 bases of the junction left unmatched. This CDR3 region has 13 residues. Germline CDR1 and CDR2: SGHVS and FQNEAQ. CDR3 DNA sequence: TGTGCCAGCAGCCTACAGGGGGAAAACACCATATATTTT. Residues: CASSLQGENTIYF. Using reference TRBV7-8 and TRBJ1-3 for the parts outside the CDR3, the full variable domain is GAGVSQSPRYKVAKRGQDVALRCDPISGHVSLFWYQQALGQGPEFLTYFQNEAQLDKSGLPSDRFFAERPEGSVSTLKIQRTQQEDSAVYLCASSLQGENTIYFGEGSWLTVV.